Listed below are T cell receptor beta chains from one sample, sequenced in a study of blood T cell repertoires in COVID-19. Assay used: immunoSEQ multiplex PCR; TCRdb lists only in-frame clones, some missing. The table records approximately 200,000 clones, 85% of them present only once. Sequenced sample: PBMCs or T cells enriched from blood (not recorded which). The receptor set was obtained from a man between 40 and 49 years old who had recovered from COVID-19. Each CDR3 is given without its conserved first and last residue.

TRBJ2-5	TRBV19	ASSRSQVRETQY
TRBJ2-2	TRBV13	ASSPRTRNTGELF
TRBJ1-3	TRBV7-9	ASSLGQQGRTIY
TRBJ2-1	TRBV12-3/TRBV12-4	ASSLTGTSEQF
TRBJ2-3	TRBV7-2	ASSTRTGPQY
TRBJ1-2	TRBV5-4	ASSARGGNYGYT
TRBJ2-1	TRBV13	ASSLGGGRAVYNEQF
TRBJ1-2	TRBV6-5	ASSTRVLYGYT
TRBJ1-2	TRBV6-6	ASSSTVGAGYT
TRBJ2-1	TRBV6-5	ASAGSNSYNEQF
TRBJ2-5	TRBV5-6	ASIREGEETQY
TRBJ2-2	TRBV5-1	ASSQRQGAGELF
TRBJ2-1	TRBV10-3	AMRDGTHNEQF
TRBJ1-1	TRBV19	ASRLDRGLDAF
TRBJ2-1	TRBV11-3	ASSPGHNNEQF
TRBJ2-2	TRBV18	ASSPKTGPNTGELF
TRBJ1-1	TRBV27	ASSLREDTEAF
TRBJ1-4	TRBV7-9	ASSLEVREKLF
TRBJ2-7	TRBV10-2	ASSSLYEQY
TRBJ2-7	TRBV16	ASSQHFYEQY
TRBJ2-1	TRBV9	ASSVQTSGYFNEQF
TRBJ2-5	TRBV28	ASSLTDSGARETQY
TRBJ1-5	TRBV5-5	ASSTSTGANQPQH
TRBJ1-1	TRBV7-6	ASSFTGGFDTEAF
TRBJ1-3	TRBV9	ASSVSTGADFGGTIY
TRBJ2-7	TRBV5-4	ASSQSGRLDYEQY
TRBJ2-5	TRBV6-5	ASSSRNDAETQY
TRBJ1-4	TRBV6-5	ASSYSGSDEKLF
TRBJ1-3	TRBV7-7	ASSLSTGNTIY
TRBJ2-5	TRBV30	ASRTLGSQETQY
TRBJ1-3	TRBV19	ASSMVESSGNTIY
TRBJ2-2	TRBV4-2	ASSRNSGGTGELF
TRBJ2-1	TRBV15	ATSTLVPGLAGDINEQF
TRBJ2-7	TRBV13	ASSGDRDLYEQY
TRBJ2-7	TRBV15	ATSRDAGQGAIGEY
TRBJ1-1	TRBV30	AYNRGLNTEAF
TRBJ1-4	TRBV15	ATSLPNEKLF
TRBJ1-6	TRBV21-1	ASSNDREANSPLH
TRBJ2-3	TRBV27	ASSFRASGDTQY
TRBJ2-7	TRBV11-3	ASSLGHSTYEQY
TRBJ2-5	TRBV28	ASSSGQLQETQY
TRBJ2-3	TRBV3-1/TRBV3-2	ASSLRLAGAASTDTQY